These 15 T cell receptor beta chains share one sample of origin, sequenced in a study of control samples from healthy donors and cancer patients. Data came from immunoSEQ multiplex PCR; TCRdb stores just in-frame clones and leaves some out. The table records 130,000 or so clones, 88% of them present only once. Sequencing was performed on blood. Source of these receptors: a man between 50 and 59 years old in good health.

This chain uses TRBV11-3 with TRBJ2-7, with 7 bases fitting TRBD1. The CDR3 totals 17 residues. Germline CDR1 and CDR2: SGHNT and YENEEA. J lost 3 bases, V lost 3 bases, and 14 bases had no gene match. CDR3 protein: CASSFRDSRLRVYEQYF. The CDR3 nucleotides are TGTGCCAGCAGCTTTCGGGACAGTCGTCTGAGGGTCTACGAGCAGTACTTC.

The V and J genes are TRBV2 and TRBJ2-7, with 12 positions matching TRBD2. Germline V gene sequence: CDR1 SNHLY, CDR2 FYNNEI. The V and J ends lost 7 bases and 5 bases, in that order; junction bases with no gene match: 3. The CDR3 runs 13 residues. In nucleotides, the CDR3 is TGTGCCAGCACTAGCGGGGGGGACCACGAGCAGTACTTC. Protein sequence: CASTSGGDHEQYF.

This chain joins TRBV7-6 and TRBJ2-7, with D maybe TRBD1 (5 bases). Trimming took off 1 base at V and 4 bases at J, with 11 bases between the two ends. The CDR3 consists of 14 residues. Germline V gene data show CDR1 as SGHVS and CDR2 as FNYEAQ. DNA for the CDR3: TGTGCCAGCAGCTTAGAGGGGCGATCTTACGAGCAGTACTTC. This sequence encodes CASSLEGRSYEQYF.

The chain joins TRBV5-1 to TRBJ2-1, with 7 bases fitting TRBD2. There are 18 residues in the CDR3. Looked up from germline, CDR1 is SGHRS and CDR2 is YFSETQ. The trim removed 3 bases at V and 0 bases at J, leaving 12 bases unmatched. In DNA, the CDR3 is TGCGCCAGCAGCTCCGGGGGGAGCGGGGCAAGCTCCTACAATGAGCAGTTCTTC. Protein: CASSSGGSGASSYNEQFF.

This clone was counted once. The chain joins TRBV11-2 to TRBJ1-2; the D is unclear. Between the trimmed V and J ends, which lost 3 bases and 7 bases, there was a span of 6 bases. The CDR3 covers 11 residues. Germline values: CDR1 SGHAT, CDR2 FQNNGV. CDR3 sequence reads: CASSFLGGYTF. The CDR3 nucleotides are TGTGCCAGCAGCTTTTTAGGTGGCTACACCTTC.

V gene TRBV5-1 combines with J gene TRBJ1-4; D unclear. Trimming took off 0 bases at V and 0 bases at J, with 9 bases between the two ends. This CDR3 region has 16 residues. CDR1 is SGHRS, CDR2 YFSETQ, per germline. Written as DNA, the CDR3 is TGCGCCAGCAGCTTGGGGGGTGTCGCAACTAATGAAAAACTGTTTTTT. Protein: CASSLGGVATNEKLFF.

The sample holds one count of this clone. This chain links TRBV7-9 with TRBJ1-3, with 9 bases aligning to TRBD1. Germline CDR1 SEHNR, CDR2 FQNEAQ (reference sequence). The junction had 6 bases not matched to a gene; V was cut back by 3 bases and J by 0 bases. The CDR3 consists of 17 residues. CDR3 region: CASSFTTGGPSGNTIYF. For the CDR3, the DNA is TGTGCCAGCAGCTTCACGACAGGGGGACCCTCTGGAAACACCATATATTTT.

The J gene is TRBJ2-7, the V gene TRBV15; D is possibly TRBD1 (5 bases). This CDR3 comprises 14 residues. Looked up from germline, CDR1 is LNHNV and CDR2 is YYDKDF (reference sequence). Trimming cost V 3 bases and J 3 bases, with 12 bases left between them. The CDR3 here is CATSSGAVNYEQYF. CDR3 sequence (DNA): TGTGCCACCAGCAGTGGGGCAGTAAACTACGAGCAGTACTTC.

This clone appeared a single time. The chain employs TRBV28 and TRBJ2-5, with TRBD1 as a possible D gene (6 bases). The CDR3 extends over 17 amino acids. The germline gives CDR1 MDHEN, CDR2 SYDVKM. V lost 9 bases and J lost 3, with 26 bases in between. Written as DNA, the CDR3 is TGTGCCAGTTCTTACCCGACTTCACAGGGTTGGGAAGAGACCCAGTACTTC. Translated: CASSYPTSQGWEETQYF. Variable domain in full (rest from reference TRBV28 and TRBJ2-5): DVKVTQSSRYLVKRTGEKVFLECVQDMDHENMFWYRQDPGLGLRLIYFSYDVKMKEKGDIPEGYSVSREKKERFSLILESASTNQTSMYLCASSYPTSQGWEETQYFGPGTRLLVL.

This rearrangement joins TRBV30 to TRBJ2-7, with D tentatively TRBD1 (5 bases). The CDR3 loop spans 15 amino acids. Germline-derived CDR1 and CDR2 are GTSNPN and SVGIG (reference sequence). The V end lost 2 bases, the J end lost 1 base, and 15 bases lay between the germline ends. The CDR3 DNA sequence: TGTGCCTGGAGTCGAACCGGATCAGGGTCCTACGAGCAGTACTTC. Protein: CAWSRTGSGSYEQYF.

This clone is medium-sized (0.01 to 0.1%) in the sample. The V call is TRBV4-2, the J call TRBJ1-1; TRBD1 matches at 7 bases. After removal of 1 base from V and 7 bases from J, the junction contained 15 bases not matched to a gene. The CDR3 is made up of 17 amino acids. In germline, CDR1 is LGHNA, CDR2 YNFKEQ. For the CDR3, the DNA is TGTGCCAGCAGCCAAGCGGGGTCCCTTTCCTCAGGGGGTGAAGCTTTCTTT. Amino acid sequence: CASSQAGSLSSGGEAFF.

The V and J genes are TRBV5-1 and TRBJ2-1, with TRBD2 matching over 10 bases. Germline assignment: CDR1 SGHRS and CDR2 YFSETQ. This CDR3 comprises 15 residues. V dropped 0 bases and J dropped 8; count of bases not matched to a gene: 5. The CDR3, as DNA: TGCGCCAGCAGCTTGGGGACTAGCGGCCGGCATGAGCAGTTCTTC. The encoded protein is CASSLGTSGRHEQFF.

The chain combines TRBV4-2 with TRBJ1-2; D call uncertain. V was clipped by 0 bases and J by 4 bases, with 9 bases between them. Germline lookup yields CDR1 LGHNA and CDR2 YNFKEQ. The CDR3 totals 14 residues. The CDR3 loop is CASSQEGALYGYTF. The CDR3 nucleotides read TGTGCCAGCAGCCAAGAAGGAGCCCTCTATGGCTACACCTTC.

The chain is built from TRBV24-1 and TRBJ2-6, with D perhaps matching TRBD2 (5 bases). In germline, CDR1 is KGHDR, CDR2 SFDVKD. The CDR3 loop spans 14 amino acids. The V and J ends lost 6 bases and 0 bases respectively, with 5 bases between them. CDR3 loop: CATSRGSGANVLTF. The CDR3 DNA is TGTGCCACCAGTCGGGGCTCTGGGGCCAACGTCCTGACTTTC.

The CDR3 region is CASSLISGLAGGPLETQYF. The CDR3 DNA follows: TGTGCCAGCAGCTTGATCTCTGGACTAGCGGGGGGGCCATTGGAGACCCAGTACTTC. The chain joins TRBV5-5 to TRBJ2-5, with 15 bases that match TRBD2. The V segment lost 1 base and the J segment 5 bases; nucleotides outside the gene matches: 12. The CDR3 is 19 residues long. Looked up from germline, CDR1 is SGHKS and CDR2 is YYEKEE (reference sequence).